These T cell receptor beta chains were read from a single sample in a study of Graves' ophthalmopathy and Graves' hyperthyroidism. One entry per CDR3 protein results from TCRdb running MiXCR on the multiplex PCR reads. The data hold 400,000 to 450,000 distinct CDR3 sequences, with more than 20% observed a single time. What was sequenced was peripheral blood. The receptors shown here come from a woman aged 18-29 years with stable Graves' hyperthyroidism. Both conserved end residues are part of each CDR3.

TRBJ1-1 TRBV27 CASSSRGGRGTEAFF
TRBJ1-2 TRBV28 CPSPQGDYGYTF
TRBJ2-5 TRBV13 CASSHTDSQETQYF
TRBJ2-2 TRBV7-3 CASSRDSDGELFF
TRBJ2-7 TRBV20-1 CSGRRARTYEQYF
TRBJ2-3 TRBV11-1 CASSLQQGVQDTQYF
TRBJ1-6 TRBV30 CASTQGPGSPLHF
TRBJ1-1 TRBV19 CASSIDLGAGEAFF
TRBJ1-2 TRBV28 CASSSGRRQLYGYTF
TRBJ1-5 TRBV12-3/TRBV12-4 CASSFVGRVRLSSSNQPQHF
TRBJ1-1 TRBV7-9 CASSLFGQANTEAFF
TRBJ1-1 TRBV6-5 CASSYSGQKTEAFF
TRBJ1-1 TRBV6-5 CASSFIRTGRGTEAFF
TRBJ1-6 TRBV4-1 CASSRRVRGQDNSPLHF
TRBJ2-7 TRBV7-3 CASSFGLAGGPRTYEQYF
TRBJ1-1 TRBV6-1 CASTTTGPKNTEAFF
TRBJ2-2 TRBV30 CAWRVSGTNTGELFF
TRBJ1-2 TRBV19 CASSRTPGGGYGYTF
TRBJ1-5 TRBV6-1 CASSEGTGGGQPQHF
TRBJ1-1 TRBV30 CAWSVRAGRRSEAFF
TRBJ1-1 TRBV6-2/TRBV6-3 CASTQYPWGTEAFF
TRBJ1-1 TRBV3-1 CASSPRTGRDLNTEAFF
TRBJ1-1 TRBV9 CASSDATGLGTEAFF
TRBJ2-7 TRBV7-2 CASSLGGRSSYEQYF
TRBJ2-2 TRBV11-1 CASSHGPSGRGWELFF
TRBJ2-2 TRBV13 CASSLGPSNTGELFF
TRBJ2-2 TRBV12-3/TRBV12-4 CASRTTELGQRNTGELFF
TRBJ1-6 TRBV6-2/TRBV6-3 CASSYRGQGNSPLHF
TRBJ2-7 TRBV11-2 CASSLDPGTGSYEQYF
TRBJ2-7 TRBV6-1 CASGRDRRNYEQYF
TRBJ2-5 TRBV10-3 CAISEGLAANQETQYF
TRBJ1-2 TRBV11-2 CASSPLDYGYTF
TRBJ1-2 TRBV28 CASRKETDYGYTF
TRBJ2-7 TRBV25-1 CASSESAKGGPYEQYF
TRBJ2-5 TRBV30 CAWSREETQYF